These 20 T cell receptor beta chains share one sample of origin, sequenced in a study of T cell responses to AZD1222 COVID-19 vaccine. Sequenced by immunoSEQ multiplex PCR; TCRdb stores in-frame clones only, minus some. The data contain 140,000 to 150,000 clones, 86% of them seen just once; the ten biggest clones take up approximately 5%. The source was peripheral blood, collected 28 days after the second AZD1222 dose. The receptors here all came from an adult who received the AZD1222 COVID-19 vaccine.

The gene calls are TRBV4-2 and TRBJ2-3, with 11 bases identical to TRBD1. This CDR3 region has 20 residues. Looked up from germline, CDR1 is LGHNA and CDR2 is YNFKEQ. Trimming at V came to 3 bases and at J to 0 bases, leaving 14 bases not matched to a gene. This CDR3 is CASSQEDRGRGSGSTDTQYF. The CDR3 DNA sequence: TGTGCCAGCAGCCAGGAGGACAGGGGGCGAGGGAGCGGGAGCACAGATACGCAGTATTTT.

The CDR3 here is CASSITTWGGQSNQPQHF. In nucleotides, the CDR3 is TGTGCCAGTAGTATAACGACGTGGGGGGGCCAAAGCAATCAGCCCCAGCATTTT. The chain employs TRBV19 and TRBJ1-5, with D possibly TRBD1 on 6 matching bases. The ends were cut back, 2 bases at V and 1 base at J, with 18 bases in the middle. The CDR3 totals 18 residues. Looked up from germline, CDR1 is LNHDA and CDR2 is SQIVND (reference sequence).

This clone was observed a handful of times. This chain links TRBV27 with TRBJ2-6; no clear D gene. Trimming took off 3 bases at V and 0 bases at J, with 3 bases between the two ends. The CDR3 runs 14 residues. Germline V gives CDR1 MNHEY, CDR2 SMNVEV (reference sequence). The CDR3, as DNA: TGTGCCAGCAGTTTCTCCTCTGGGGCCAACGTCCTGACTTTC. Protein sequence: CASSFSSGANVLTF.

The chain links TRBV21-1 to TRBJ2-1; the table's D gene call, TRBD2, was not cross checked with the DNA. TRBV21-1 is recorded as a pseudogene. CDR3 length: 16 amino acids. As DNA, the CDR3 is TGTGCCAGCAGCAAAGTGAAGCGGGAGGGTAACAATGAGCAGTTCTTC. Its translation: CASSKVKREGNNEQFF.

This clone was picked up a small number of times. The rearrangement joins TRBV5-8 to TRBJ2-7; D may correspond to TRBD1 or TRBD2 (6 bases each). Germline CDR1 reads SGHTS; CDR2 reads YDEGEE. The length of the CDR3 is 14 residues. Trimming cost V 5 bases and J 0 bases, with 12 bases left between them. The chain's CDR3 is CASRRRDTSYEQYF. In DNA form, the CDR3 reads TGTGCCAGCAGAAGGAGGGACACCTCCTACGAGCAGTACTTC.

As DNA, the CDR3 is TGTGCCAGCAGCTTGGGAAGGGGGCTAGAGCAGTTCTTC. Translated: CASSLGRGLEQFF. This rearrangement joins TRBV13 to TRBJ2-1; TRBD1 matches at 7 bases. CDR3 length equals 13 residues. Germline values: CDR1 PRHDT, CDR2 FYEKMQ (reference sequence). After removal of 3 bases from V and 10 bases from J, the junction contained 6 bases not matched to a gene.

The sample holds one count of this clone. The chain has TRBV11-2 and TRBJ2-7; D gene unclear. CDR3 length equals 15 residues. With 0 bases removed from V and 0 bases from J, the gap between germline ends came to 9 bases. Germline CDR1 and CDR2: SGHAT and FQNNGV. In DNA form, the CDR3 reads TGTGCCAGCAGCTTAGATCCGGGCGCCTCCTACGAGCAGTACTTC. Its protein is CASSLDPGASYEQYF.

The CDR3 nucleotides read TGTGCCAGCAGCCAAGAAGATCCGCGGTTGAACACTGAAGCTTTCTTT. Its protein product is CASSQEDPRLNTEAFF. The chain employs TRBV14 and TRBJ1-1; D is unresolved. Germline V lookup: CDR1 SGHDN, CDR2 FVKESK. Trimming pared 0 bases from V and 0 bases from J, leaving 11 bases between. The CDR3 runs to 16 residues.

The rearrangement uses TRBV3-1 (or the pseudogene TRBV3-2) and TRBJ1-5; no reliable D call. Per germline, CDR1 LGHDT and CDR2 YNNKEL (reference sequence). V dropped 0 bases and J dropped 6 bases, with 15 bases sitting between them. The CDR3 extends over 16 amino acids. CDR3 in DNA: TGTGCCAGCAGCCAAGATCCGGGGTTTTCGGGTCAGCCCCAGCATTTT. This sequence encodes CASSQDPGFSGQPQHF.

Here the CDR3 DNA reads TGTGCCAGCAGCTTAGGAGGGACTAGCGGAGGGGGAGAGACCCAGTACTTC. Its protein product is CASSLGGTSGGGETQYF. The chain has TRBV11-3 and TRBJ2-5, with TRBD2 identical over 11 bases. The CDR3 spans 17 residues. Germline trimming cut 1 base from V and 4 bases from J; bases unmatched to any gene: 8. CDR1 and CDR2 (germline): SGHNT, YENEEA.

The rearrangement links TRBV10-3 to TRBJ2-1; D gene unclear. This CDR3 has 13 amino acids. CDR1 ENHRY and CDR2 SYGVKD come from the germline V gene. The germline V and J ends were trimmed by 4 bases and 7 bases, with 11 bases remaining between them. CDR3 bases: TGTGCCATCAGTGGGGAATACCAAAATGAGCAGTTCTTC. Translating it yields CAISGEYQNEQFF.

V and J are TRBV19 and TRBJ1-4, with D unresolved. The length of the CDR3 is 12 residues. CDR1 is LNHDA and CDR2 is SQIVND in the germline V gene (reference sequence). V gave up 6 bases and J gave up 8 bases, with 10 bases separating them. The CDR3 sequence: CASSDLGEKLFF. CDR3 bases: TGTGCCAGTAGCGACCTGGGCGAAAAACTGTTTTTT.

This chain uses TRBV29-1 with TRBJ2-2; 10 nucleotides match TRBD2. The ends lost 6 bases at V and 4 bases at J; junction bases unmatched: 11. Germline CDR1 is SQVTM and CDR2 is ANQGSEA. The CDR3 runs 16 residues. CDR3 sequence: CSVLKTSGFPTGELFF. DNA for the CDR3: TGCAGCGTCCTTAAGACTAGCGGGTTCCCCACCGGGGAGCTGTTTTTT.

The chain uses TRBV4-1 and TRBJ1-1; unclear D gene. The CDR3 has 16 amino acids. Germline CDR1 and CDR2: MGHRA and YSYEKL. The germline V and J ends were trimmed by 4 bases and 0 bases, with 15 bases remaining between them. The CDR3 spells CASSPNRWAMNTEAFF. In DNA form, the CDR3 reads TGCGCCAGCAGCCCGAACCGCTGGGCCATGAACACTGAAGCTTTCTTT.

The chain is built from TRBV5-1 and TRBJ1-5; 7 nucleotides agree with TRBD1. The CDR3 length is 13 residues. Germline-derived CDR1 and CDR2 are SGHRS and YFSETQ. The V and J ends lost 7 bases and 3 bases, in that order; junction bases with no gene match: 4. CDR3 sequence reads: CASSTGPNQPQHF. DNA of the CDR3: TGCGCCAGCTCGACAGGGCCCAATCAGCCCCAGCATTTT.

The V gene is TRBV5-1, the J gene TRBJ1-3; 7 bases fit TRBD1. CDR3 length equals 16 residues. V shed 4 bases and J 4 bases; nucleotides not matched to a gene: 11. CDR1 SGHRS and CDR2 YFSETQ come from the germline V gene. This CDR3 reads CASSQQSQGLGNTIYF. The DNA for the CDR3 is TGCGCCAGCAGCCAGCAATCACAGGGGTTAGGAAACACCATATATTTT. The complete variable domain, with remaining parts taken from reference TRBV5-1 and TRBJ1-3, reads KAGVTQTPRYLIKTRGQQVTLSCSPISGHRSVSWYQQTPGQGLQFLFEYFSETQRNKGNFPGRFSGRQFSNSRSEMNVSTLELGDSALYLCASSQQSQGLGNTIYFGEGSWLTVV.

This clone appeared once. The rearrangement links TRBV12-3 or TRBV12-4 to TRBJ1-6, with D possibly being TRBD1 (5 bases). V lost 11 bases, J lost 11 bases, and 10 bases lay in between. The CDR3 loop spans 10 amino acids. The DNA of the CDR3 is TGTGCCTCGGGGGGTCCACCCCTCCACTTT. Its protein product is CASGGPPLHF.

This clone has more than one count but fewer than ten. CDR3 DNA sequence: TGTGCCAGCTCAAAGGCGGGGGCCCTCTACGAGCAGTACTTC. It yields the protein CASSKAGALYEQYF. The chain has TRBV18 and TRBJ2-7; D is perhaps TRBD2 (7 bases). CDR3 length: 14 amino acids. V lost 5 bases and J 3 bases, leaving 14 bases between the germline ends. Germline CDR1 is KGHSH and CDR2 is LQKENI.

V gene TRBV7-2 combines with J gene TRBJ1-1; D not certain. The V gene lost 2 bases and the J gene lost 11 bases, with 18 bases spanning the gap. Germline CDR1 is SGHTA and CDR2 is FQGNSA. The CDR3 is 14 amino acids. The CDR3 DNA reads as TGTGCCAGCAGCTTAAACAGTGCTGTTGCTTCTGCTTTCTTT. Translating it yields CASSLNSAVASAFF.

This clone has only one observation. The CDR3 spells CATQRDRRNEKLFF. CDR3 DNA sequence: TGTGCCACTCAACGGGACAGGCGGAATGAAAAACTGTTTTTT. The chain uses TRBV10-3 and TRBJ1-4; 8 bases line up with TRBD1. V was pared by 10 bases and J by 5 bases, with 9 bases of the junction left unmatched. The CDR3 runs 14 residues. Germline V gene data show CDR1 as ENHRY and CDR2 as SYGVKD.